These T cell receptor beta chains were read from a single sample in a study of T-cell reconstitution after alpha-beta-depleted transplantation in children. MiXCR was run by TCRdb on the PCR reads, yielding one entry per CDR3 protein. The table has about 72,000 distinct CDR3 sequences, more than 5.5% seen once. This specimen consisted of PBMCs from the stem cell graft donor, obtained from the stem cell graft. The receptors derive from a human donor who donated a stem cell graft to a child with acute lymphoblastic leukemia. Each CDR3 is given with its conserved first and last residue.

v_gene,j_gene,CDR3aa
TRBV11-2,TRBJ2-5,CASSLQTSGKGETQYF
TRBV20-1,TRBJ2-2,CSALRDTGELFF
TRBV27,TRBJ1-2,CASSLRTAGGGGYTF
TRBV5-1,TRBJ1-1,CASSQGSMNTEAFF
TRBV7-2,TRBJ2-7,CASSSVRVGEQYF
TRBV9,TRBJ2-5,CASSVEAGRKTQYF
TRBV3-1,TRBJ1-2,CASSHEATVNNYGYTF
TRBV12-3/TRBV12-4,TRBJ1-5,CASSTGGRQPQHF
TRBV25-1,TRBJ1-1,CASAGGLWSTEAFF
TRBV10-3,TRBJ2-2,CAITNPGLENTGELFF
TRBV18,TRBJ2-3,CASSPGQGVADTQYF
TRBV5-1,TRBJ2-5,CASSFKAVETQYF
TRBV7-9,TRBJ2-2,CASSLVGGPPTGELFF
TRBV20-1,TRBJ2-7,CSASGGHEQYF
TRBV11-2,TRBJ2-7,CASSLEPSAGGNEQYF